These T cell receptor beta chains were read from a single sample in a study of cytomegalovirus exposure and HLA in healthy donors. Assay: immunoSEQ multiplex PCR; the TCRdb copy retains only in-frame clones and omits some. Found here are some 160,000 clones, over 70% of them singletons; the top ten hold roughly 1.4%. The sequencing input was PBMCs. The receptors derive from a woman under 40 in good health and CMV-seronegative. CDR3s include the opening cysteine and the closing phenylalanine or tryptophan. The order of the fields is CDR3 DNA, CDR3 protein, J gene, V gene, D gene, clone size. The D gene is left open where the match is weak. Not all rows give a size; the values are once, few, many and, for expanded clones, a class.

CDR3nt: TGTGCCAGCAGCCTCGGACAGGGCGGGGTAAACACCATATATTTT
CDR3aa: CASSLGQGGVNTIYF
j_gene: TRBJ1-3
v_gene: TRBV7-6
d_gene: TRBD1
abundance: -

CDR3nt: TGTGCCAGCAGCTTAAGGGGCTACTACGAGCAGTACTTC
CDR3aa: CASSLRGYYEQYF
j_gene: TRBJ2-7
v_gene: TRBV11-2
d_gene: -
abundance: -

CDR3nt: TGTGCCAGCAGTCCCCGAGGACAGGCGTCCGACGAGCAGTACTTC
CDR3aa: CASSPRGQASDEQYF
j_gene: TRBJ2-7
v_gene: TRBV28
d_gene: TRBD1
abundance: few

CDR3nt: TGTGCCAGTAGTATAAGGGGGCACATGAACACTGAAGCTTTCTTT
CDR3aa: CASSIRGHMNTEAFF
j_gene: TRBJ1-1
v_gene: TRBV19
d_gene: TRBD1
abundance: -

CDR3nt: TGTGCCACCTACGGGGATTACTCTGGAAACACCATATATTTT
CDR3aa: CATYGDYSGNTIYF
j_gene: TRBJ1-3
v_gene: TRBV6-1
d_gene: -
abundance: once

CDR3nt: TGCGCCAGCAGCTTGACGGGCCGAGGGGGAACAGATACGCAGTATTTT
CDR3aa: CASSLTGRGGTDTQYF
j_gene: TRBJ2-3
v_gene: TRBV5-1
d_gene: -
abundance: -

CDR3nt: TGTGCCAGCAGCCTATACTATCGACTAGCGGGGGACCAAGGGGCCCAGTACTTC
CDR3aa: CASSLYYRLAGDQGAQYF
j_gene: TRBJ2-5
v_gene: TRBV5-4
d_gene: TRBD2
abundance: -

CDR3nt: TGTGCCACCAGCAGAGAGGAGGGATCGACTGAAGCTTTCTTT
CDR3aa: CATSREEGSTEAFF
j_gene: TRBJ1-1
v_gene: TRBV15
d_gene: -
abundance: -

CDR3nt: TGCAGCGTTTGCGTCAGCACAGATACGCAGTATTTT
CDR3aa: CSVCVSTDTQYF
j_gene: TRBJ2-3
v_gene: TRBV29-1
d_gene: -
abundance: few

CDR3nt: TGTGCCATCAGTGGGGGACAGGTCCCCCATGGCTACACCTTC
CDR3aa: CAISGGQVPHGYTF
j_gene: TRBJ1-2
v_gene: TRBV10-3
d_gene: TRBD1
abundance: -

CDR3nt: TGTGCCAGCAGGCGCTGGAACACTGAAGCTTTCTTT
CDR3aa: CASRRWNTEAFF
j_gene: TRBJ1-1
v_gene: TRBV2
d_gene: -
abundance: -

CDR3nt: TGTGCCAGCCTCGGGAGAGGGCAAATCGGAGGCTACACCTTC
CDR3aa: CASLGRGQIGGYTF
j_gene: TRBJ1-2
v_gene: TRBV6-5
d_gene: -
abundance: few

CDR3nt: TGTGCCAGCAGTTTACTCAGGACTAGCGGGGGAACGGGCCAAGAGACCCAGTACTTC
CDR3aa: CASSLLRTSGGTGQETQYF
j_gene: TRBJ2-5
v_gene: TRBV28
d_gene: TRBD2
abundance: -

CDR3nt: TGCGCCAGCAGCGGGGGGGCAGGGCCCAACGAGCAGTACTTC
CDR3aa: CASSGGAGPNEQYF
j_gene: TRBJ2-7
v_gene: TRBV5-1
d_gene: -
abundance: -

CDR3nt: TGCGCCAGCAGCATGTTAGCGGGGAGCACAGATACGCAGTATTTT
CDR3aa: CASSMLAGSTDTQYF
j_gene: TRBJ2-3
v_gene: TRBV5-1
d_gene: TRBD2
abundance: few

CDR3nt: TGCGCCAGCAGCCCTGGTTTGGGACTAGCGGGAGGTGAGACCCAGTACTTC
CDR3aa: CASSPGLGLAGGETQYF
j_gene: TRBJ2-5
v_gene: TRBV5-1
d_gene: TRBD2
abundance: -

CDR3nt: TGCGCCAGCAGCCAAGATCTGGGTAGGGGCAGCTACGAGCAGTACTTC
CDR3aa: CASSQDLGRGSYEQYF
j_gene: TRBJ2-7
v_gene: TRBV4-1
d_gene: -
abundance: -

CDR3nt: TGTGCCAGCAGTGAAACGGTTGAGAGCTCTGGAAACACCATATATTTT
CDR3aa: CASSETVESSGNTIYF
j_gene: TRBJ1-3
v_gene: TRBV6-1
d_gene: -
abundance: few

CDR3nt: TGTGCCATCAGTGAGTCTCAGAATCAGCCCCAGCATTTT
CDR3aa: CAISESQNQPQHF
j_gene: TRBJ1-5
v_gene: TRBV10-3
d_gene: -
abundance: few

CDR3nt: TGTGCCAGCAGCTTTTTCAGGGGGGTGGATGGCTACACCTTC
CDR3aa: CASSFFRGVDGYTF
j_gene: TRBJ1-2
v_gene: TRBV7-9
d_gene: TRBD1
abundance: -

CDR3nt: TGTGCCACCAGCAGAGACCCCCAGCGGAAGAACACCGGGGAGCTGTTTTTT
CDR3aa: CATSRDPQRKNTGELFF
j_gene: TRBJ2-2
v_gene: TRBV15
d_gene: -
abundance: -

CDR3nt: TGTGCCAGCAGTTCGTCGGGTCTCCTAGAGGGAGGTGGCTACACCTTC
CDR3aa: CASSSSGLLEGGGYTF
j_gene: TRBJ1-2
v_gene: TRBV28
d_gene: -
abundance: -

CDR3nt: TGTGCCAGCAGTGAGTCGGAGGCGGAGACCAATGAGCAGTTCTTC
CDR3aa: CASSESEAETNEQFF
j_gene: TRBJ2-1
v_gene: TRBV6-4
d_gene: -
abundance: few

CDR3nt: TGTGCCAGCACCTTTGGACTCTCTAGCACAGATACGCAGTATTTT
CDR3aa: CASTFGLSSTDTQYF
j_gene: TRBJ2-3
v_gene: TRBV9
d_gene: -
abundance: -

CDR3nt: TGTGCCAGCAGCTTAGGACTCTACGAGCAGTACTTC
CDR3aa: CASSLGLYEQYF
j_gene: TRBJ2-7
v_gene: TRBV11-2
d_gene: -
abundance: -

CDR3nt: TGCGCCAGCAGCTTGATCGCAGGGGAAATCAATGAGCAGTTCTTC
CDR3aa: CASSLIAGEINEQFF
j_gene: TRBJ2-1
v_gene: TRBV5-1
d_gene: -
abundance: -

CDR3nt: TGTGCCAGCTCACCAAGCCGGACAGGGGGCGGGGTGGAAGGCTACACCTTC
CDR3aa: CASSPSRTGGGVEGYTF
j_gene: TRBJ1-2
v_gene: TRBV18
d_gene: TRBD1
abundance: few

CDR3nt: TGTGCCAGCAGTCCAGGGGGTAGCGATCAGCCCCAGCATTTT
CDR3aa: CASSPGGSDQPQHF
j_gene: TRBJ1-5
v_gene: TRBV7-2
d_gene: TRBD1
abundance: -

CDR3nt: TGTGCCAGCAGTTACGATGAGGGGGTTCAGCCCCAGCATTTT
CDR3aa: CASSYDEGVQPQHF
j_gene: TRBJ1-5
v_gene: TRBV6-5
d_gene: -
abundance: few

CDR3nt: TGTTCCAGCAGCTTGCAGGGTGGCTACACCTTC
CDR3aa: CSSSLQGGYTF
j_gene: TRBJ1-2
v_gene: TRBV7-9
d_gene: -
abundance: few

CDR3nt: TGTGCCAGTAGGACAGGGGGGAACACTGAAGCTTTCTTT
CDR3aa: CASRTGGNTEAFF
j_gene: TRBJ1-1
v_gene: TRBV19
d_gene: TRBD1
abundance: -

CDR3nt: TGCGCCAGCAGCGTAAACCCCAGGACAGCCTGGTACGAGCAGTACTTC
CDR3aa: CASSVNPRTAWYEQYF
j_gene: TRBJ2-7
v_gene: TRBV5-1
d_gene: -
abundance: -

CDR3nt: TGTGCCAGCAGTGGTACTAGGAGTACCAATCAGCCCCAGCATTTT
CDR3aa: CASSGTRSTNQPQHF
j_gene: TRBJ1-5
v_gene: TRBV6-5
d_gene: -
abundance: -

CDR3nt: TGTGCCAGCAGCTTATCACACTACGAGCAGTACTTC
CDR3aa: CASSLSHYEQYF
j_gene: TRBJ2-7
v_gene: TRBV5-5
d_gene: -
abundance: -

CDR3nt: TGTGCCAGCACCAACGGGGGAAATGAGCAGTTCTTC
CDR3aa: CASTNGGNEQFF
j_gene: TRBJ2-1
v_gene: TRBV6-5
d_gene: -
abundance: once

CDR3nt: TGTGCCAGCAGCTTATCCGCAGATACGCAGTATTTT
CDR3aa: CASSLSADTQYF
j_gene: TRBJ2-3
v_gene: TRBV7-9
d_gene: -
abundance: -

CDR3nt: TGTGCCACCAGCAGAGTGGGGGCGGCTTTCTTT
CDR3aa: CATSRVGAAFF
j_gene: TRBJ1-1
v_gene: TRBV15
d_gene: -
abundance: -

CDR3nt: TGTGCCAGTAGTACGGGACAGGTCCTAAATGAAAAACTGTTTTTT
CDR3aa: CASSTGQVLNEKLFF
j_gene: TRBJ1-4
v_gene: TRBV19
d_gene: TRBD1
abundance: -

CDR3nt: TGTGCCAGCAGTGCAGAATCCTACAATGAGCAGTTCTTC
CDR3aa: CASSAESYNEQFF
j_gene: TRBJ2-1
v_gene: TRBV2
d_gene: -
abundance: -

CDR3nt: TGCAGCGTTGTGATGGTCAGAAGTTCTGGCTACACCTTC
CDR3aa: CSVVMVRSSGYTF
j_gene: TRBJ1-2
v_gene: TRBV29-1
d_gene: -
abundance: -